This T cell receptor beta chain was sequenced in a study of OX40 agonist ivuxolimab in advanced cancers. At the level of the study: Hepatocellular carcinoma, melanoma, renal cell or head and neck cancer occurred in dose-escalation patients. Findings of the study overall: A proportion of nonresponders additionally exhibited low normalized T-cell clonal expansion.

Note on this clone: What it binds is unknown.

The V gene lost 3 bases and the J gene lost 7 bases, with 12 bases spanning the gap. The CDR3 has 14 amino acids. CDR1 and CDR2 from the germline V gene are SEHNR and FQNEAQ (reference sequence). Sequencing was performed with immunoSEQ multiplex PCR; in TCRdb, only in-frame clones are kept and a portion is missing. The profile shows about 46,000 clones, roughly 90% of them singletons. The specimen was CD4+ or CD8+ T cells sorted from blood, collected in a trial of the OX40 agonist ivuxolimab. This chain uses TRBV7-9 with TRBJ1-4; D may be TRBD1 (5 bases). The TCR comes from an adult with an advanced solid tumor such as melanoma, head and neck, liver or kidney cancer. CDR3 coding DNA: TGTGCCAGCAGCTTCCCGGTGGGGGGTGAAAAACTGTTTTTT. It translates to CASSFPVGGEKLFF.